This T cell receptor (beta chain) was retrieved from a study of blood T cell repertoires in COVID-19. Study context: The study drew acute and convalescent COVID-19 samples from the United States, Italy and Spain. PBMCs, B-cell-depleted T cells, or T cells provided the cDNA or gDNA that made up the material.

The CDR3 loop spans 15 amino acids. The J segment lost 2 bases and the V segment lost 3 bases, leaving 6 bases of the junction unmatched. Germline V gene sequence: CDR1 LNHNV, CDR2 YYDKDF (reference sequence). Original processing notes: How many nucleated cells were present was estimated from reference gene primer amplification. Only in-frame clones appear in the TCRdb table, and some are missing; sequencing was by immunoSEQ multiplex PCR. Clone size and V and J calls were adopted from that table, with D and trimming inferred from the DNA. The sample carries about 48,000 clones, 85% to 90% recorded once.

V and J are TRBV15 and TRBJ2-5, with 7 bases lining up with TRBD2. Input material: peripheral blood. The source of this sequence is an elderly woman with COVID-19, enrolled during active disease. CDR3 sequence: CATSRDTSVQETQYF. As DNA, the CDR3 is TGTGCCACCAGCAGGGACACTAGCGTTCAAGAGACCCAGTACTTC. Full variable domain (remainder filled in from reference TRBV15 and TRBJ2-5): DAMVIQNPRYQVTQFGKPVTLSCSQTLNHNVMYWYQQKSSQAPKLLFHYYDKDFNNEADTPDNFQSRRPNTSFCFLDIRSPGLGDTAMYLCATSRDTSVQETQYFGPGTRLLVL.